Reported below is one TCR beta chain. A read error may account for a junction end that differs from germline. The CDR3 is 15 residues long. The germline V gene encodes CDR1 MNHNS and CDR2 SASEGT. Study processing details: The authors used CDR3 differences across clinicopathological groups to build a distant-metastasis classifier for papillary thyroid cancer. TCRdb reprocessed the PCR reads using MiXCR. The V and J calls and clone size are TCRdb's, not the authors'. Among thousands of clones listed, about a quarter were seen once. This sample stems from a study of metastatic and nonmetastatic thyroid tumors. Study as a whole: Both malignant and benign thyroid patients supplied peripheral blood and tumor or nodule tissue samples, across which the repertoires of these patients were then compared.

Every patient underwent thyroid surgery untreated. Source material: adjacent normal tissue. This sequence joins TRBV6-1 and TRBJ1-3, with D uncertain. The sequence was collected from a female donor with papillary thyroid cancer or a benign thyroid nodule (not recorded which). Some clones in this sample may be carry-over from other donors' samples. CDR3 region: CACSEGPSSVNTIYF. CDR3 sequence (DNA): TGTGCCTGCAGTGAAGGTCCCAGCTCTGTAAACACCATATATTTT.